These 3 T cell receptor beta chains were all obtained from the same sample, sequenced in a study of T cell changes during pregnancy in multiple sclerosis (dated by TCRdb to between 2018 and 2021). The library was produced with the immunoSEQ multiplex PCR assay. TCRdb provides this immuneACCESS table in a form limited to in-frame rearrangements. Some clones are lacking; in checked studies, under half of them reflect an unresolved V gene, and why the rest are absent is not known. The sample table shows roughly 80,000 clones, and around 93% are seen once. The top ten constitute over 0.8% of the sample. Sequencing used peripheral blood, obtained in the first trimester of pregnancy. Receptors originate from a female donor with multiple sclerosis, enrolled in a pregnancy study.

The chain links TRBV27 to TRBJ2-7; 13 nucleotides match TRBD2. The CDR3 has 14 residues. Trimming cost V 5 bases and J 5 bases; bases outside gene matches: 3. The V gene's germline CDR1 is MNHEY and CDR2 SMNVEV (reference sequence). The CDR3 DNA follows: TGTGCCAGCAGTCCCGGACTAGCGGGGGACGAGCAGTACTTC. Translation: CASSPGLAGDEQYF.

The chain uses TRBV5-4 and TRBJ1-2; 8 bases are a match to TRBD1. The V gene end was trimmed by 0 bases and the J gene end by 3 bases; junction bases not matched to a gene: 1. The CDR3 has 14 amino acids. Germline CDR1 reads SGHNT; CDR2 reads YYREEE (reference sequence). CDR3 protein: CASSLAGGYYGYTF. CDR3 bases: TGTGCCAGCAGCTTGGCAGGGGGCTACTATGGCTACACCTTC.

CDR3 residues: CASSPQVTNTGELFF. As DNA, the CDR3 is TGTGCCAGTAGCCCTCAGGTCACAAACACCGGGGAGCTGTTTTTT. The chain employs TRBV19 and TRBJ2-2; D is unresolved. The CDR3 has 15 residues. Germline loops: CDR1 LNHDA, CDR2 SQIVND (reference sequence). Between the trimmed V and J ends, which lost 6 bases and 2 bases, there was a span of 13 bases. The full variable domain, in which reference TRBV19 and TRBJ2-2 provide the parts outside the CDR3, is DGGITQSPKYLFRKEGQNVTLSCEQNLNHDAMYWYRQDPGQGLRLIYYSQIVNDFQKGDIAEGYSVSREKKESFPLTVTSAQKNPTAFYLCASSPQVTNTGELFFGEGSRLTVL.